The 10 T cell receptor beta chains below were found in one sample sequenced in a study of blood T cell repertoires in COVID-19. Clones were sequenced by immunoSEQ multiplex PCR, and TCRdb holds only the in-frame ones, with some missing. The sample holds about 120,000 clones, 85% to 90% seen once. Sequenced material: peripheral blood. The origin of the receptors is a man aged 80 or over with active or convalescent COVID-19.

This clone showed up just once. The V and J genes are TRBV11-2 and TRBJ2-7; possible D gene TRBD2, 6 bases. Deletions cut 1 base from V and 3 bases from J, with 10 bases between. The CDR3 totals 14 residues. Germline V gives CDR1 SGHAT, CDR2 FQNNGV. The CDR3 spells CASSLVRGNYEQYF. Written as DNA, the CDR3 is TGTGCCAGCAGCTTAGTACGGGGGAACTACGAGCAGTACTTC.

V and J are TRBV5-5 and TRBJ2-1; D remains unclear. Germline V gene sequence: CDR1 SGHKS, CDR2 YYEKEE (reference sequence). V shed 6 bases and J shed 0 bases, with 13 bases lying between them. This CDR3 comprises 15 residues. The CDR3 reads CASTWRGSSYNEQFF. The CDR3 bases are TGTGCCAGCACCTGGCGAGGAAGCTCCTACAATGAGCAGTTCTTC. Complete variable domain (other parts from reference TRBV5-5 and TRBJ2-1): DAGVTQSPTHLIKTRGQQVTLRCSPISGHKSVSWYQQVLGQGPQFIFQYYEKEERGRGNFPDRFSARQFPNYSSELNVNALLLGDSALYLCASTWRGSSYNEQFFGPGTRLTVL.

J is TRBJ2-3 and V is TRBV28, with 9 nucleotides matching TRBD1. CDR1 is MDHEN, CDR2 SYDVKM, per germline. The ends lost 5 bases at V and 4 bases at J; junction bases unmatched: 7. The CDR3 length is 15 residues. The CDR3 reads CASSRDRVVADTQYF. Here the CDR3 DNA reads TGTGCCAGCAGTAGGGACAGGGTCGTAGCAGATACGCAGTATTTT.

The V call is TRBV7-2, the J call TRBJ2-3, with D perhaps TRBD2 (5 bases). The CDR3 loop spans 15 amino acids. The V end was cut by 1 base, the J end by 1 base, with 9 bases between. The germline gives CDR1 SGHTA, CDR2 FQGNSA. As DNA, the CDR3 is TGTGCCAGCAGCTTAGAGTTGAGGGGCACAGATACGCAGTATTTT. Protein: CASSLELRGTDTQYF. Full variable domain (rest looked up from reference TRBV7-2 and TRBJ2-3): GAGVSQSPSNKVTEKGKDVELRCDPISGHTALYWYRQSLGQGLEFLIYFQGNSAPDKSGLPSDRFSAERTGGSVSTLTIQRTQQEDSAVYLCASSLELRGTDTQYFGPGTRLTVL.

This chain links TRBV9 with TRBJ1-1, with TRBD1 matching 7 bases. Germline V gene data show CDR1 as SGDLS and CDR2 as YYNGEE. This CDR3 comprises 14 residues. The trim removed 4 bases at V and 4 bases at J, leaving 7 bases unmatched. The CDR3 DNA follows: TGTGCCAGCAGCCCCCAGACAGGGAGCACTGAAGCTTTCTTT. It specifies CASSPQTGSTEAFF.

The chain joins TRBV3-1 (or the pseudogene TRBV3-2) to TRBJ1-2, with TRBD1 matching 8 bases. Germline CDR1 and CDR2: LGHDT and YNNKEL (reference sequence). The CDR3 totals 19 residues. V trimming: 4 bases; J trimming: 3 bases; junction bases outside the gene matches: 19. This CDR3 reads CASSPREPGGGLMDYGYTF. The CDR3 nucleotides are TGTGCCAGCAGCCCACGTGAGCCAGGGGGCGGTTTAATGGACTATGGCTACACCTTC.

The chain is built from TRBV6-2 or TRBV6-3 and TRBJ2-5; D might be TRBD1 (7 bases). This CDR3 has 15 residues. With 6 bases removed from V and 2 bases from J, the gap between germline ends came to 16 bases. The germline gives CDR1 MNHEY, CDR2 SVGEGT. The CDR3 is CASSSTRGAQETQYF. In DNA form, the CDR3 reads TGTGCCAGCAGCTCCACCAGGGGGGCGCAAGAGACCCAGTACTTC.

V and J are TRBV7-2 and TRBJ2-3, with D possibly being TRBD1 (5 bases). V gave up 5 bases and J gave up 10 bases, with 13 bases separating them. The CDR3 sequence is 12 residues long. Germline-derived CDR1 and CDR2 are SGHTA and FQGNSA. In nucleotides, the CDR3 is TGTGCCAGCAGCCCAGGGTTCGGTCCGCAGTATTTT. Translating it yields CASSPGFGPQYF.

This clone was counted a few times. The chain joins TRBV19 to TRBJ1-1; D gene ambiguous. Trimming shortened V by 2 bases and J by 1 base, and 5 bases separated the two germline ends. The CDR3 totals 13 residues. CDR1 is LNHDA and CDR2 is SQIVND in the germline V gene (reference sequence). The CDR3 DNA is TGTGCCAGTAGTATATTAGAGAACACTGAAGCTTTCTTT. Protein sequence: CASSILENTEAFF.

CDR3 DNA: TGTGCCAGCAGCAAAGTGACAGGAACGAACACTGAAGCTTTCTTT. Amino acids: CASSKVTGTNTEAFF. This chain links TRBV5-4 with TRBJ1-1, with D tentatively TRBD1 (6 bases). Germline V gene data show CDR1 as SGHNT and CDR2 as YYREEE (reference sequence). V was clipped by 4 bases and J by 1 base, with 14 bases between them. This CDR3 region has 15 residues.